This T cell receptor (beta chain) was recovered during a study of Ad26.COV2.S vaccination and SARS-CoV-2 variants. General study points: Total T cell responses, in the TCR breadth and depth analyses, may have been underestimated.

The V gene lost 6 bases and the J gene lost 4 bases, with 21 bases spanning the gap. The length of the CDR3 is 16 residues. CDR1 and CDR2 from the germline V gene are SGHAT and FQNNGV. The repertoire was sequenced with immunoSEQ multiplex PCR; TCRdb's copy has only in-frame clones and lacks some. The table includes about 350,000 clones, 92% detected once. Concerning this clone itself: The antigen is not known.

The receptor was derived from a human donor who had recovered from COVID-19. The source was peripheral blood, collected after recovery from COVID-19. The chain uses TRBV11-2 and TRBJ2-5; D may correspond to TRBD1 or TRBD2 (6 bases each). The CDR3 region has the DNA TGTGCCAGCAGGGGGCCCCCGGGGGCCTTGGGAGAGACCCAGTACTTC. Translating it yields CASRGPPGALGETQYF.